This record concerns one T cell receptor beta chain sequence. This record belongs to a study of shared clonotypes between healthy human individuals. Naive CD8 cells comprised CD45RO-negative, CCR7-positively selected cells, excluding terminally differentiated effector memory CD45RA+ cells. V was clipped by 4 bases and J by 5 bases, with 14 bases between them. The CDR3 covers 14 residues. In germline, CDR1 is SEHNR, CDR2 FQNEAQ (reference sequence). Deep-level settings were used for running the assay. TCRdb's table, derived via immunoSEQ multiplex PCR, lists solely in-frame clones and lacks some. The table records hundreds of thousands of clones, around 93% of them present only once.

This TCR was sampled from a man between 25 and 39 years old in good health. The gene calls are TRBV7-9 and TRBJ1-1; D is uncertain. The sample taken for sequencing was naive CD8+ T cells sorted from blood. In nucleotides, the CDR3 is TGTGCCAGCAGCTACTATTCGGACGGGACTGAAGCTTTCTTT. It specifies CASSYYSDGTEAFF.